The following is a T cell receptor beta chain sequence with its context. The source of the sample is a study of cytomegalovirus exposure and HLA in healthy donors. Germline V lookup: CDR1 ENHRY, CDR2 SYGVKD. The V and J ends lost 4 bases and 2 bases, in that order; junction bases with no gene match: 3. The CDR3 has 14 amino acids. Some clones are missing from TCRdb's copy, which holds only in-frame ones; the method was immunoSEQ multiplex PCR. Of approximately 170,000 clones detected, 85% appear once; the ten largest clones hold 2% to 2.5%. The chain employs TRBV10-3 and TRBJ1-1, with TRBD1 matching 8 bases. This TCR was sampled from a young man in good health and CMV-seropositive. Sequencing used PBMCs. CDR3 sequence reads: CAISAGQGNTEAFF. The CDR3 region has the DNA TGTGCCATCAGTGCCGGACAGGGAAACACTGAAGCTTTCTTT.